This T cell receptor beta chain was observed in a study of cytomegalovirus exposure and HLA in healthy donors. Study results and limitations: When a later analysis compared HLA-associated TCR beta chains with equally common others, the HLA-associated chains turned out to be more clonally expanded and to have lower generation probabilities. Immune exposure data for these donors was limited to CMV serostatus. HLA restriction was apparent for most CMV-associated TCR beta chains in a later analysis.

Donors counted as nominally healthy when sampled, yet unrecorded immune exposures were likely. J lost 1 base, V lost 7 bases, and 6 bases had no gene match. Germline V gene sequence: CDR1 SQVTM, CDR2 ANQGSEA. This CDR3 has 13 amino acids. Remarks on this clone: Antigen unknown.

The PCR contained 60 Vbeta and 13 Jbeta primers. Clones were sequenced by immunoSEQ multiplex PCR, and TCRdb holds only the in-frame ones, with some missing. The data contain 130,000 to 150,000 clones, 70% to 75% of them seen just once; the ten biggest clones take up around 14%. This receptor was taken from a human donor in good health. The sample was PBMCs. The chain joins TRBV29-1 to TRBJ1-1; the match to TRBD1 covers 7 bases. In DNA form, the CDR3 reads TGCAGCGCATCAGGGGGGACGAACACTGAAGCTTTCTTT. It encodes CSASGGTNTEAFF.